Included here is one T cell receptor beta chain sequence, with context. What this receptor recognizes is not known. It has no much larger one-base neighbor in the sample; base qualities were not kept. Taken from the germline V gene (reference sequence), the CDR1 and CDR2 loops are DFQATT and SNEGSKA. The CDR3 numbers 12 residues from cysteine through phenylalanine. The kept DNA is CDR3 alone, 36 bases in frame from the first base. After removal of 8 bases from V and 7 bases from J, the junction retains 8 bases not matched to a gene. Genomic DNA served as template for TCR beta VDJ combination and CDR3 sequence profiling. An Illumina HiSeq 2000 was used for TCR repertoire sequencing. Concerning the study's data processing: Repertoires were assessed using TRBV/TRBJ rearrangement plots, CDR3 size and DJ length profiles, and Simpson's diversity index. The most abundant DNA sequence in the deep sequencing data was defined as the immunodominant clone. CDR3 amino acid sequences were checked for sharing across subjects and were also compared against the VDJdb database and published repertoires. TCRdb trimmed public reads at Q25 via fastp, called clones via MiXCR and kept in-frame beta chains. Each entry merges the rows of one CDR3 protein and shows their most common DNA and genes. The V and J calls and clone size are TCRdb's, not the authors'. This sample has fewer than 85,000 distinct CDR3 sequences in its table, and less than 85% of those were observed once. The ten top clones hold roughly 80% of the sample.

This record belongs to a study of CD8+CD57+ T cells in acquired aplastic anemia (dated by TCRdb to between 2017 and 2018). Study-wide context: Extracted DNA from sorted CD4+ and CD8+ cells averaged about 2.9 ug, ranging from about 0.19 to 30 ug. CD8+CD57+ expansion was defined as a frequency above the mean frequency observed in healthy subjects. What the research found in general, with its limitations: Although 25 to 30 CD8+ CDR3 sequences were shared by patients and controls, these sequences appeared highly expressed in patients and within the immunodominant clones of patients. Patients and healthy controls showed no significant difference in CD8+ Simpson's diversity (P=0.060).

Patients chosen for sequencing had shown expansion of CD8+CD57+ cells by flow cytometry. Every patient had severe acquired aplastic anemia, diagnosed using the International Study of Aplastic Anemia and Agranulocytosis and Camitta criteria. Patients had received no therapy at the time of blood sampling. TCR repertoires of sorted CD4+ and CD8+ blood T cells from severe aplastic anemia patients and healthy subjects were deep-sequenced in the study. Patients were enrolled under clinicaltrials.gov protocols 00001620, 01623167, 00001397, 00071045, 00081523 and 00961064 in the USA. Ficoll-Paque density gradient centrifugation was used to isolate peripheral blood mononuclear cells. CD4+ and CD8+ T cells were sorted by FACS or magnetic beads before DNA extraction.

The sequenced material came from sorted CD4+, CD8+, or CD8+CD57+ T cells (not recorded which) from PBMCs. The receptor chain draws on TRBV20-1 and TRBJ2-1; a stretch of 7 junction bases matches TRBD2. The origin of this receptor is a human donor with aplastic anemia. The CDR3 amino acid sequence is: CSYTGGGNEQFF. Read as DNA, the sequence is TGCAGTTATACGGGAGGAGGTAATGAGCAGTTCTTC.